The 22 T cell receptor beta chains in this list originate from one sample, sequenced in a study of identical twins. One entry per CDR3 protein results from TCRdb running MiXCR on the 5' RACE reads. The sample shows fewer than 250,000 distinct CDR3 sequences, roughly a tenth of them seen only once. What was sequenced was memory (CD45RO+) T cells sorted from blood. Receptors originate from a woman aged 18 to 35 in good health.

Many counts were recorded for this clonotype. The V gene is TRBV7-2, the J gene TRBJ2-7; no definite D call. The CDR3 covers 14 residues. The germline V gene has CDR1 SGHTA and CDR2 FQGNSA. V was trimmed by 2 bases and J by 2 bases, leaving 10 bases between them. DNA of the CDR3: TGTGCCAGCAGCTTACTGGGCCGAGCCTACGAGCAGTACTTC. Encoded protein: CASSLLGRAYEQYF.

There are many counts of this clonotype. V and J are TRBV4-3 and TRBJ2-3, with TRBD2 matching over 9 bases. The germline V gene encodes CDR1 LGHNA and CDR2 YSLEER. J gave up 1 base and V 0 bases, and 8 bases lay outside the gene matches. This CDR3 is 18 amino acids long. The DNA of the CDR3 is TGCGCCAGCAGCCAAGAGGCCCCTAGCGGGGATGGCACAGATACGCAGTATTTT. Translating it yields CASSQEAPSGDGTDTQYF.

This clonotype was detected many times. The rearrangement joins TRBV12-3 or TRBV12-4 to TRBJ2-3, with D possibly TRBD2 on 6 matching bases. This CDR3 contains 16 residues. The ends were cut back, 4 bases at V and 5 bases at J, with 19 bases in the middle. The CDR3 sequence: CASSSRGLRTGDTQYF. The CDR3 nucleotides read TGTGCCAGCAGTTCTCGGGGACTCCGGACGGGAGATACGCAGTATTTT.

This clonotype appeared many times. This chain links TRBV7-2 with TRBJ1-1; perhaps TRBD1 as D (5 bases). From germline, CDR1 is SGHTA and CDR2 FQGNSA. The CDR3 has 15 amino acids. With 4 bases removed from V and 6 bases from J, the gap between germline ends came to 18 bases. The CDR3 sequence is CASSSEGLWGSEAFF. CDR3 sequence (DNA): TGTGCCAGCAGCTCGGAGGGGTTGTGGGGATCTGAAGCTTTCTTT.

A few counts support this clonotype. The chain combines TRBV20-1 with TRBJ2-3; TRBD2 matches 8 bases. There are 14 residues in the CDR3. V shed 7 bases, J shed 3 bases, and the junction held 9 bases outside the gene matches. The germline gives CDR1 DFQATT, CDR2 SNEGSKA (reference sequence). In DNA, the CDR3 is TGCAGTGGCCGGGGGGGGGCGCAGACAGATACGCAGTATTTT. This encodes CSGRGGAQTDTQYF.

This rearrangement joins TRBV24-1 to TRBJ2-7; 11 bases fit TRBD2. This CDR3 spans 18 amino acids. CDR1 and CDR2 from the germline V gene are KGHDR and SFDVKD. With 4 bases clipped from V and 0 bases from J, the junction kept 10 bases outside the gene matches. The CDR3 spells CATSEVSGTSGRSYEQYF. In DNA, the CDR3 is TGTGCCACCAGTGAAGTATCGGGGACTAGCGGCCGCTCCTACGAGCAGTACTTC.

The chain recombines TRBV6-5 with TRBJ1-3; 7 positions agree with TRBD1. The V gene's germline CDR1 is MNHEY and CDR2 SVGAGI. The ends lost 4 bases at V and 1 base at J; junction bases unmatched: 10. The CDR3 spans 17 residues. The CDR3 here is CASSSRVTGTSGNTIYF. The DNA of the CDR3 is TGTGCCAGCAGTTCACGTGTGACAGGGACGTCTGGAAACACCATATATTTT.

This clonotype was counted ten times or more. The chain uses TRBV12-3 or TRBV12-4 and TRBJ2-1, with TRBD2 as a possible D gene (5 bases). The V gene lost 2 bases and the J gene lost 15 bases, with 14 bases spanning the gap. The CDR3 is 12 residues long. The CDR3 loop is CASSLQASHGFF. DNA of the CDR3: TGTGCCAGCAGTTTACAGGCTAGCCATGGGTTCTTC.

This clonotype was recorded at least ten times. The V gene is TRBV5-1, the J gene TRBJ2-6, with D unresolved. Germline assignment: CDR1 SGHRS and CDR2 YFSETQ. This CDR3 comprises 16 residues. Trimming stripped 0 bases from V and 1 base from J, with 8 bases between. The DNA of the CDR3 is TGCGCCAGCAGCTTGGTGCCCACGTCTGGGGCCAACGTCCTGACTTTC. Amino acid sequence: CASSLVPTSGANVLTF.

The V call is TRBV18, the J call TRBJ1-1; a possible D gene is TRBD1 (6 bases). Trimming left V 5 bases short and J 1 base short, with 17 bases between. Germline V gives CDR1 KGHSH, CDR2 LQKENI. The CDR3 is 16 residues long. CDR3 nucleotides: TGTGCCAGCTCATCGAGAGAAACGGGACAGAACACTGAAGCTTTCTTT. This encodes CASSSRETGQNTEAFF.

The chain carries TRBV11-3 and TRBJ2-1, with 7 bases identical to TRBD2. The CDR3 runs 17 residues. V was clipped by 0 bases and J by 5 bases; unmatched bases: 10. Per germline, CDR1 SGHNT and CDR2 YENEEA. The CDR3 DNA is TGTGCCAGCAGCTTAGATGGGGTTTCAGCGGGAAACAATGAGCAGTTCTTC. Residues: CASSLDGVSAGNNEQFF.

The chain uses TRBV29-1 and TRBJ1-2; 7 bases map to TRBD1. The CDR3 extends over 12 amino acids. Germline V gives CDR1 SQVTM, CDR2 ANQGSEA. V lost 6 bases, J lost 1 base, and 2 bases stayed unmatched. CDR3 loop: CSVGQINYGYTF. CDR3 coding DNA: TGCAGCGTGGGACAGATTAACTATGGCTACACCTTC.

This clonotype was counted only a few times. The chain joins TRBV2 to TRBJ2-5; 12 nucleotides match TRBD2. After removal of 7 bases from V and 3 bases from J, the junction contained 6 bases not matched to a gene. This CDR3 spans 15 amino acids. The germline gives CDR1 SNHLY, CDR2 FYNNEI. CDR3 coding DNA: TGTGCCAGCAAGAAGAGACTAGCGGGAGAAGAGACCCAGTACTTC. Translation gives CASKKRLAGEETQYF.

This clonotype was seen a handful of times. The chain has TRBV28 and TRBJ2-7; D remains unclear. CDR1 and CDR2 from the germline V gene are MDHEN and SYDVKM. Between the trimmed V and J ends, which lost 3 bases and 5 bases, there was a span of 5 bases. This CDR3 is 11 amino acids long. CDR3 in DNA: TGTGCCAGCAGTTTGGGTAACGAGCAGTACTTC. Translated: CASSLGNEQYF.

The V gene is TRBV5-1, the J gene TRBJ2-5; D gene unclear. The CDR3 loop spans 15 amino acids. V dropped 0 bases and J dropped 5 bases, with 14 bases sitting between them. Germline CDR1 SGHRS, CDR2 YFSETQ. The CDR3 loop is CASSLGPPVGETQYF. The CDR3 DNA reads as TGCGCCAGCAGCTTGGGGCCCCCCGTTGGGGAGACCCAGTACTTC. Using reference TRBV5-1 and TRBJ2-5 for the parts outside the CDR3, the full variable domain is KAGVTQTPRYLIKTRGQQVTLSCSPISGHRSVSWYQQTPGQGLQFLFEYFSETQRNKGNFPGRFSGRQFSNSRSEMNVSTLELGDSALYLCASSLGPPVGETQYFGPGTRLLVL.

This clonotype was seen at least ten times. The chain combines TRBV15 with TRBJ2-2; D not resolved. This CDR3 has 14 residues. Trimming shortened V by 4 bases and J by 3 bases, and 9 bases separated the two germline ends. Germline V lookup: CDR1 LNHNV, CDR2 YYDKDF (reference sequence). This chain's CDR3 is CATSIHTDTGELFF. Here the CDR3 DNA reads TGTGCCACCAGCATTCACACGGACACCGGGGAGCTGTTTTTT.

This clonotype was observed many times. This sequence joins TRBV7-7 and TRBJ2-2; TRBD2 agrees at 10 bases. The CDR3 totals 19 residues. Germline V gene lookup returns CDR1 SSHAT and CDR2 FNYEAQ (reference sequence). The ends lost 1 base at V and 4 bases at J; junction bases unmatched: 12. The CDR3 DNA is TGTGCCAGCAGCTTAGTCTCTTCTTATAGCGGGAGGACCACCGGGGAGCTGTTTTTT. It codes for CASSLVSSYSGRTTGELFF.

V and J are TRBV7-2 and TRBJ2-5; 7 bases map to TRBD1. The CDR3 totals 14 residues. The J segment lost 8 bases and the V segment lost 6 bases, leaving 12 bases of the junction unmatched. Germline CDR1 reads SGHTA; CDR2 reads FQGNSA. CDR3 in DNA: TGTGCCAGCAGTTCAACAGGGGAGACGCGAACCCAGTACTTC. Its translation: CASSSTGETRTQYF. The variable domain in full, with the rest retrieved from reference TRBV7-2 and TRBJ2-5, is GAGVSQSPSNKVTEKGKDVELRCDPISGHTALYWYRQSLGQGLEFLIYFQGNSAPDKSGLPSDRFSAERTGGSVSTLTIQRTQQEDSAVYLCASSSTGETRTQYFGPGTRLLVL.

This clonotype was recorded at least ten times. The chain links TRBV29-1 to TRBJ2-3; D assignment may be TRBD1 or TRBD2 (5 bases each). This CDR3 has 11 amino acids. The ends were cut back, 6 bases at V and 5 bases at J, with 9 bases in the middle. Germline V gene sequence: CDR1 SQVTM, CDR2 ANQGSEA. In nucleotides, the CDR3 is TGCAGCGTGAGGGGCGGAGATACGCAGTATTTT. Encoded protein: CSVRGGDTQYF.

J is TRBJ2-7 and V is TRBV3-1, with D maybe TRBD1 (6 bases). The V end was cut by 1 base, the J end by 6 bases, with 10 bases between. Per the germline V gene, CDR1 is LGHDT and CDR2 is YNNKEL (reference sequence). The CDR3 sequence is 13 residues long. The CDR3 nucleotides read TGTGCCAGCAGCCAAGGGACAGACGGCGAGCAGTACTTC. Protein product: CASSQGTDGEQYF.

This clonotype appeared many times. This chain joins TRBV5-1 and TRBJ2-5; 11 nucleotides align to TRBD1. The ends lost 4 bases at V and 0 bases at J; junction bases unmatched: 5. This CDR3 has 16 amino acids. The germline gives CDR1 SGHRS, CDR2 YFSETQ. CDR3 DNA: TGCGCCAGCAGCGGAGGGACAGGGGGGTACCAAGAGACCCAGTACTTC. As protein: CASSGGTGGYQETQYF.

This clonotype has a count of ten or more. The rearrangement joins TRBV12-3 or TRBV12-4 to TRBJ1-4; no reliable D call. V was shortened by 6 bases and J by 6 bases, with 11 bases between the two germline ends. The CDR3 runs to 13 residues. In DNA form, the CDR3 reads TGTGCCAGCAGACGTCACGGGGATGAAAAACTGTTTTTT. This sequence encodes CASRRHGDEKLFF.